A single sample is the source of the 5 T cell receptor beta chains below, sequenced in a study of OX40 agonist ivuxolimab in advanced cancers. Produced via immunoSEQ multiplex PCR; TCRdb's table is partial and in-frame only. The table has roughly 12,000 clones, roughly 90% seen once. The specimen was CD4+ or CD8+ T cells sorted from blood, collected in a trial of the OX40 agonist ivuxolimab. Receptor source: an adult with an advanced solid tumor such as melanoma, head and neck, liver or kidney cancer.

The chain has TRBV7-8 and TRBJ2-7; no firm D call. This CDR3 comprises 12 residues. V was trimmed by 6 bases and J by 6 bases, leaving 12 bases between them. Per the germline V gene, CDR1 is SGHVS and CDR2 is FQNEAQ. The CDR3 DNA follows: TGTGCCAGCAGTCCTTTTATGGGCGAGCAGTACTTC. It is translated as CASSPFMGEQYF.

The genes are TRBV4-2 and TRBJ1-5; D possibly corresponds to TRBD1 (6 bases). This CDR3 region has 16 residues. V lost 3 bases and J 1 base, leaving 13 bases between the germline ends. Germline assignment: CDR1 LGHNA and CDR2 YNFKEQ. The CDR3 reads CASSQYGGRSNQPQHF. CDR3 sequence (DNA): TGTGCCAGCAGCCAGTACGGGGGGCGAAGCAATCAGCCCCAGCATTTT.

In its sample, this clone was seen once. The chain's CDR3 is CAWGADEQYF. CDR3 coding DNA: TGTGCCTGGGGCGCGGACGAGCAGTACTTC. V usage is TRBV30 and J usage is TRBJ2-5; no firm D call. The assigned J gene may be wrong: the sequence end matches TRBJ2-7 better. Per germline, CDR1 GTSNPN and CDR2 SVGIG (reference sequence). The CDR3 extends over 10 amino acids.

This clone was counted between two and nine times. This sequence joins TRBV9 and TRBJ1-3, with unresolved D. Trimming took 1 base from V and 0 from J, leaving 5 bases between them. The CDR3 covers 14 residues. Germline V gene data show CDR1 as SGDLS and CDR2 as YYNGEE. This chain's CDR3 is CASSVTGSGNTIYF. The CDR3 DNA reads as TGTGCCAGCAGCGTAACGGGCTCTGGAAACACCATATATTTT. The whole variable domain, filled in from reference TRBV9 and TRBJ1-3, reads DSGVTQTPKHLITATGQRVTLRCSPRSGDLSVYWYQQSLDQGLQFLIQYYNGEERAKGNILERFSAQQFPDLHSELNLSSLELGDSALYFCASSVTGSGNTIYFGEGSWLTVV.

The rearrangement uses TRBV14 and TRBJ2-7, with 8 nucleotides matching TRBD1. Germline CDR1 and CDR2: SGHDN and FVKESK. After removal of 3 bases from V and 2 bases from J, the junction contained 12 bases not matched to a gene. This CDR3 is 17 amino acids long. The DNA for the CDR3 is TGTGCCAGCAGCCATGGGTATGGACAGGGCAAAGCCTACGAGCAGTACTTC. Encoded protein: CASSHGYGQGKAYEQYF. The complete variable domain, with remaining parts taken from reference TRBV14 and TRBJ2-7, reads EAGVTQFPSHSVIEKGQTVTLRCDPISGHDNLYWYRRVMGKEIKFLLHFVKESKQDESGMPNNRFLAERTGGTYSTLKVQPAELEDSGVYFCASSHGYGQGKAYEQYFGPGTRLTVT.